A single sample is the source of the 20 T cell receptor beta chains below, sequenced in a study of blood T cells in healthy people across ages. Then a second PCR, running roughly 7 to 11 cycles, was carried out with a sample-barcoded 5' primer and a J-beta primer mix. Using its own MiXCR run on the 5' RACE reads, TCRdb lists one record per CDR3 protein. The data show approximately 900,000 distinct CDR3 sequences, with under 50% seen just once and around 15% held by the top ten. The sequencing sample was made of blood. All receptors derive from a man aged 30-40 years in good health.

The chain joins TRBV20-1 to TRBJ2-1; 13 bases line up with TRBD2. The trim removed 6 bases at V and 0 bases at J, leaving 8 bases unmatched. The CDR3 covers 17 residues. The V gene's germline CDR1 is DFQATT and CDR2 SNEGSKA (reference sequence). In DNA form, the CDR3 reads TGCAGTGCGCCTGGACTAGCGGGGGCCTTCTCCTACAATGAGCAGTTCTTC. It translates to CSAPGLAGAFSYNEQFF.

Turning to this clonotype: One end of the junction is discordant with germline, which a read error may explain. The chain joins TRBV27 to TRBJ2-7; TRBD1 is a possible D gene (5 bases). CDR3 length: 15 amino acids. Germline CDR1 MNHEY, CDR2 SMNVEV (reference sequence). The CDR3 protein is CASSLSAGPSDEQYF. CDR3 nucleotides: TGTGCCAGCAGTTTATCGGCAGGGCCCTCCGACGAGCAGTACTTC.

This clonotype was counted only a few times. The junction departs from germline at one end; a sequencing error may be responsible. The J gene is TRBJ1-4, the V gene TRBV9; the D is unclear. Germline CDR1 is SGDLS and CDR2 is YYNGEE. CDR3 size: 14 residues. DNA for the CDR3: TGTGCCAGCACCGTAAGCGAGACTAATGAAAAACTGTTTTTT. It encodes CASTVSETNEKLFF.

The chain combines TRBV4-2 with TRBJ2-1, with D tentatively TRBD2 (7 bases). CDR1 and CDR2 (germline): LGHNA, YNFKEQ. V lost 4 bases and J lost 7, with 20 bases in between. This CDR3 contains 16 residues. The CDR3 coding sequence is TGTGCCAGCAGCCCTCGGGGGCCGGGGGGTCGGAATGAGCAGTTCTTC. Protein product: CASSPRGPGGRNEQFF.

The chain recombines TRBV20-1 with TRBJ1-2; 10 bases agree with TRBD1. Germline CDR1 and CDR2: DFQATT and SNEGSKA (reference sequence). V was clipped by 3 bases and J by 4 bases; unmatched bases: 5. The CDR3 totals 14 residues. CDR3 in amino acids: CSARGTGDLYGYTF. The CDR3 DNA reads TGCAGTGCTAGGGGGACAGGGGACCTCTATGGCTACACCTTC.

J is TRBJ1-5 and V is TRBV20-1; 7 bases agree with TRBD1. In germline, CDR1 is DFQATT, CDR2 SNEGSKA (reference sequence). CDR3 length: 13 amino acids. The V gene end was trimmed by 3 bases and the J gene end by 3 bases; junction bases not matched to a gene: 2. CDR3 in amino acids: CSASQGDNQPQHF. The DNA for the CDR3 is TGCAGTGCTAGCCAGGGGGACAATCAGCCCCAGCATTTT.

This clonotype was seen a single time. Relative to the germline gene, one junction end is altered; a read error may explain this. The chain carries TRBV5-1 and TRBJ2-4; possibly TRBD2 for D (6 bases). Germline CDR1 reads SGHRS; CDR2 reads YFSETQ. CDR3 size: 13 residues. The CDR3 sequence: CANSLGQGGEQYF. CDR3 in DNA: TGCGCCAACAGCTTGGGTCAGGGCGGGGAGCAGTACTTC.

V and J are TRBV6-2 or TRBV6-3 and TRBJ1-1; maybe TRBD1 (5 bases). The CDR3 is 13 amino acids. Trimming cost V 10 bases and J 0 bases, with 12 bases left between them. The germline V gene has CDR1 MNHEY and CDR2 SVGEGT. The CDR3 coding sequence is TGTGCCACAGGGATACTTATGAACACTGAAGCTTTCTTT. It specifies CATGILMNTEAFF.

This sequence joins TRBV6-5 and TRBJ1-2; TRBD1 agrees at 8 bases. The CDR3 has 16 residues. Germline CDR1 is MNHEY and CDR2 is SVGAGI. V dropped 2 bases and J dropped 5; count of bases not matched to a gene: 10. CDR3 sequence (DNA): TGTGCCAGCAGTTACATATCGGGACAGGAACATTATGGCTACACCTTC. Translating it yields CASSYISGQEHYGYTF.

The rearrangement joins TRBV9 to TRBJ2-3, with 8 nucleotides matching TRBD2. Germline lookup yields CDR1 SGDLS and CDR2 YYNGEE. The ends lost 3 bases at V and 4 bases at J; junction bases unmatched: 7. This CDR3 is 15 amino acids long. The chain's CDR3 is CASSDGGARADTQYF. CDR3 in DNA: TGTGCCAGCAGCGACGGGGGGGCCAGAGCAGATACGCAGTATTTT.

The rearrangement links TRBV5-4 to TRBJ2-4; 10 nucleotides line up with TRBD2. Germline CDR1 reads SGHNT; CDR2 reads YYREEE (reference sequence). This CDR3 is built from 15 residues. V shed 1 base and J 13 bases; nucleotides not matched to a gene: 11. The CDR3 DNA reads TGTGCCAGCAGCTTGTCGTCTAGCGGGGGTGAGGAGCAGTACTTC. This sequence encodes CASSLSSSGGEEQYF.

This clonotype was counted a single time. The V call is TRBV11-2, the J call TRBJ1-2, with TRBD1 matching over 7 bases. The CDR3 extends over 16 amino acids. J was trimmed by 0 bases and V by 2 bases; bases with no gene match: 6. Looked up from germline, CDR1 is SGHAT and CDR2 is FQNNGV. In nucleotides, the CDR3 is TGTGCCAGCAGCTTATCCGGGACAGCCTCTAACTATGGCTACACCTTC. Translated: CASSLSGTASNYGYTF.

This clonotype was detected many times. The rearrangement joins TRBV9 to TRBJ2-1; TRBD1 might be the D (5 bases). This CDR3 is built from 14 residues. Deletions cut 0 bases from V and 8 bases from J, with 12 bases between. Germline V lookup: CDR1 SGDLS, CDR2 YYNGEE. Here the CDR3 reads CASSVAGRLDEQFF. The CDR3 DNA reads TGTGCCAGCAGCGTAGCAGGGCGACTTGATGAGCAGTTCTTC.

V usage is TRBV29-1 and J usage is TRBJ2-7; D possibly corresponds to TRBD2 (5 bases). This CDR3 comprises 13 residues. V dropped 4 bases and J dropped 6 bases, with 16 bases sitting between them. The germline CDR1 and CDR2 sequences are SQVTM and ANQGSEA. The CDR3 DNA reads as TGCAGCGTTGTTGTAGCGACGGACGGCGAGCAGTACTTC. Translation: CSVVVATDGEQYF.

J is TRBJ2-3 and V is TRBV20-1; TRBD1 aligns across 7 bases. Trimming cost V 3 bases and J 6 bases; bases outside gene matches: 9. Germline values: CDR1 DFQATT, CDR2 SNEGSKA (reference sequence). This CDR3 is built from 14 residues. In nucleotides, the CDR3 is TGCAGTGCTAGGGCCGAGACAGGGACGGATACGCAGTATTTT. It is translated as CSARAETGTDTQYF.

The genes are TRBV20-1 and TRBJ2-1; D call uncertain. In germline, CDR1 is DFQATT, CDR2 SNEGSKA (reference sequence). The V gene lost 4 bases and the J gene lost 6 bases, with 10 bases spanning the gap. The CDR3 has 12 residues. The DNA for the CDR3 is TGCAGTGCTATACGAGCCCTCAATGAGCAGTTCTTC. It is translated as CSAIRALNEQFF.

The chain uses TRBV29-1 and TRBJ2-7; D possibly corresponds to TRBD1 (6 bases). CDR3 length: 16 amino acids. From germline, CDR1 is SQVTM and CDR2 ANQGSEA. Trimming shortened V by 6 bases and J by 2 bases, and 23 bases separated the two germline ends. CDR3 coding DNA: TGCAGCGTGGCATATAATGGCCGGGACAACCCCTACGAGCAGTACTTC. It codes for CSVAYNGRDNPYEQYF.

The V and J genes are TRBV12-3 or TRBV12-4 and TRBJ2-3, with TRBD1 matching 10 bases. This CDR3 is 15 amino acids long. V gave up 3 bases and J gave up 4 bases; unmatched junction bases: 4. CDR3 sequence reads: CASSLGQGRADTQYF. The CDR3 DNA reads TGTGCCAGCAGTTTGGGACAGGGGCGCGCAGATACGCAGTATTTT.

The rearrangement links TRBV29-1 to TRBJ1-1; 11 positions agree with TRBD1. CDR1 is SQVTM, CDR2 ANQGSEA, per germline. V dropped 5 bases and J dropped 5; count of bases not matched to a gene: 7. CDR3 length equals 14 residues. The CDR3 protein is CSVRRDRGGTEAFF. CDR3 in DNA: TGCAGCGTTAGACGGGACAGGGGGGGGACTGAAGCTTTCTTT. The full variable domain, its missing parts supplied by reference TRBV29-1 and TRBJ1-1, is SAVISQKPSRDICQRGTSLTIQCQVDSQVTMMFWYRQQPGQSLTLIATANQGSEATYESGFVIDKFPISRPNLTFSTLTVSNMSPEDSSIYLCSVRRDRGGTEAFFGQGTRLTVV.

The chain combines TRBV6-5 with TRBJ1-1; D remains unclear. Looked up from germline, CDR1 is MNHEY and CDR2 is SVGAGI. The germline V and J ends were trimmed by 8 bases and 0 bases, with 10 bases remaining between them. The CDR3 contains 13 residues. The CDR3 nucleotides read TGTGCCAGCTGGCCCATGGTGAACACTGAAGCTTTCTTT. Encoded protein: CASWPMVNTEAFF.